The following is a TCR beta chain sequence with its context. Different DNA sequences within this sample yield the same CDR3. This sample is part of a study of blood T cell repertoires in COVID-19. As for the study in general: From T cells, B-cell-depleted T cells, or PBMCs came the material, which was cDNA or gDNA.

In the source study's methods: Scientists estimated how many nucleated cells there were by amplifying reference gene primers. Using immunoSEQ multiplex PCR, the repertoire was profiled, and TCRdb retains in-frame clones only, with some absent. V and J calls plus clone size are reproduced from that table; the DNA served to infer D and trimming. This sample has approximately 100,000 clones, with 70% to 85% found just once. Sequenced input: peripheral blood. The clonotype was recovered from a man aged 65 to 85 with active or convalescent COVID-19.

The CDR3 reads CASSQSRGEQYF. The CDR3 region has the DNA TGTGCCAGCAGCCAGTCTAGGGGCGAGCAGTACTTC. The chain combines TRBV3-1 (or the pseudogene TRBV3-2) with TRBJ2-7; D perhaps matches TRBD1 (5 bases). The CDR3 extends over 12 amino acids. CDR1 is LGHDT, CDR2 YNNKEL, per germline (reference sequence). V was clipped by 3 bases and J by 6 bases, with 9 bases between them.